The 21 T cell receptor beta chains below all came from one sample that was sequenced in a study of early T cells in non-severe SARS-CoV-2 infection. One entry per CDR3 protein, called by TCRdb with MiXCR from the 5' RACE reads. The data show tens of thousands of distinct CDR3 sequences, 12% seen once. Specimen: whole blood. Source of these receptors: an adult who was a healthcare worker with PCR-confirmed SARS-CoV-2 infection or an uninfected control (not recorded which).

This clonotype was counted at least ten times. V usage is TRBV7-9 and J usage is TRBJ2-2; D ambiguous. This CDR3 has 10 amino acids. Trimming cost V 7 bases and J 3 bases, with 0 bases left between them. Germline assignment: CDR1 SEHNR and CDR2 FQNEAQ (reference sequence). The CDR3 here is CASNTGELFF. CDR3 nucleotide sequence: TGTGCCAGCAACACCGGGGAGCTGTTTTTT.

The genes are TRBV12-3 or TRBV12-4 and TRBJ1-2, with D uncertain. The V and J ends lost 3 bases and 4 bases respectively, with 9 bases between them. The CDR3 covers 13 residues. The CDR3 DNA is TGTGCCAGCAGTTTGGGCAGCCTCTATGGCTACACCTTC. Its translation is CASSLGSLYGYTF.

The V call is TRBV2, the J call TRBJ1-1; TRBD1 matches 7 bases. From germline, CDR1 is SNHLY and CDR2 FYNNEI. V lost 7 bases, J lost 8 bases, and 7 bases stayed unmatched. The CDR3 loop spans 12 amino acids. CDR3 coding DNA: TGTGCCAGCACATCAGGGGGAAGGGAAGCTTTCTTT. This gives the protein CASTSGGREAFF.

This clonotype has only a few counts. DNA for the CDR3: TGCAGCGTAGCAGGGACAGGGATTGAAAAACTGTTTTTT. This codes for CSVAGTGIEKLFF. The rearrangement uses TRBV29-1 and TRBJ1-4; 9 bases are shared with TRBD1. There are 13 residues in the CDR3. Looked up from germline, CDR1 is SQVTM and CDR2 is ANQGSEA. Trimming at V came to 6 bases and at J to 7 bases, leaving 6 bases not matched to a gene.

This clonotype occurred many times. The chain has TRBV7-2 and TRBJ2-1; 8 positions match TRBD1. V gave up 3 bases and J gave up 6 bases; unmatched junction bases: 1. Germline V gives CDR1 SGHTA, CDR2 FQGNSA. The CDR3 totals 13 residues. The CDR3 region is CASSFTGGNEQFF. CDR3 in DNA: TGTGCCAGCAGCTTTACAGGGGGCAATGAGCAGTTCTTC.

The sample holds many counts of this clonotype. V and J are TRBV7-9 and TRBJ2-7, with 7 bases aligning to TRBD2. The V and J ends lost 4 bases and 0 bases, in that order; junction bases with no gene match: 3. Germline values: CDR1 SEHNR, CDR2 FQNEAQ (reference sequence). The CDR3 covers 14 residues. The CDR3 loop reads CASSWGRGSYEQYF. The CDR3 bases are TGTGCCAGCAGCTGGGGGAGGGGCTCCTACGAGCAGTACTTC.

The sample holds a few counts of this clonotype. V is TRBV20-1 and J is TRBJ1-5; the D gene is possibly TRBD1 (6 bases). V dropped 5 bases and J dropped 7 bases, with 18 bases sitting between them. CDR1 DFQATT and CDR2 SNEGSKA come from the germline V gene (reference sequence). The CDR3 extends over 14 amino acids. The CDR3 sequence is CSAVTTGIRQPQHF. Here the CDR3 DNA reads TGCAGTGCTGTAACAACAGGGATTCGGCAGCCCCAGCATTTT.

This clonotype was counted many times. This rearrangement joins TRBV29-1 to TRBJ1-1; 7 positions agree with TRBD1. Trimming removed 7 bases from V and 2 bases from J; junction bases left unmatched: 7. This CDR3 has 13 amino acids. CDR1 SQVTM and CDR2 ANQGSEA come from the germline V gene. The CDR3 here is CSAQGQVNTEAFF. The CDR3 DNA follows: TGCAGCGCCCAAGGACAGGTTAACACTGAAGCTTTCTTT.

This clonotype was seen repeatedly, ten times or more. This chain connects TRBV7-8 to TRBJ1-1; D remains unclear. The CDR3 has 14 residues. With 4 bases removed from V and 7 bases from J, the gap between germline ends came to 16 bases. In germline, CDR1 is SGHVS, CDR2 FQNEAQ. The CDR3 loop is CASSSPRQASEAFF. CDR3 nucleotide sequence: TGTGCCAGCAGCTCTCCCCGGCAGGCGAGTGAAGCTTTCTTT.

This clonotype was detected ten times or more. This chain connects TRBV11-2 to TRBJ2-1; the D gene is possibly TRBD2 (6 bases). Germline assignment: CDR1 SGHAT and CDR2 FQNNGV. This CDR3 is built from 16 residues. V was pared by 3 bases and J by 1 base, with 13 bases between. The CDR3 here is CASSFTSGLSYNEQFF. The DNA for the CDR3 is TGTGCCAGCAGCTTCACAAGCGGGCTGTCCTACAATGAGCAGTTCTTC.

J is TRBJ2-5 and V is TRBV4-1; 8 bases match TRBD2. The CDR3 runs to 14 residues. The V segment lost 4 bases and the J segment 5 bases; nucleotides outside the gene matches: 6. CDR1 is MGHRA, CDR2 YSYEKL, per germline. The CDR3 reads CASSPGGVEETQYF. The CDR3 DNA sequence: TGCGCCAGCAGCCCCGGGGGGGTGGAGGAGACCCAGTACTTC.

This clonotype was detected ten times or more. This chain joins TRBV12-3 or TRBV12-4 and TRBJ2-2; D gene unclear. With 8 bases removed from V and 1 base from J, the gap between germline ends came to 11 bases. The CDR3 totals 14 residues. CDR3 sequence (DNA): TGTGCCAGCCGCGTGGCCGGGAACACCGGGGAGCTGTTTTTT. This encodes CASRVAGNTGELFF.

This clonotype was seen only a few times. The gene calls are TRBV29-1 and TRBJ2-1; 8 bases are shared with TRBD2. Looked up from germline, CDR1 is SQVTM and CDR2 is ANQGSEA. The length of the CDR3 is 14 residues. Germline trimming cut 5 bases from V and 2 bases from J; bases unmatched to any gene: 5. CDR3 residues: CSVSGRTTYNEQFF. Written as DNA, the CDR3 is TGCAGCGTTAGCGGGAGAACGACCTACAATGAGCAGTTCTTC.

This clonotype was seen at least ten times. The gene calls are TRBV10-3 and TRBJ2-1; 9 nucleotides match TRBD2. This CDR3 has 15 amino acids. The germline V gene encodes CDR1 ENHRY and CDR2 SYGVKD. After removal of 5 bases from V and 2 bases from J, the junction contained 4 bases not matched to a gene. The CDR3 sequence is CAISRSGGTYNEQFF. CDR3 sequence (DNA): TGTGCCATCAGTCGGAGCGGGGGGACCTACAATGAGCAGTTCTTC.

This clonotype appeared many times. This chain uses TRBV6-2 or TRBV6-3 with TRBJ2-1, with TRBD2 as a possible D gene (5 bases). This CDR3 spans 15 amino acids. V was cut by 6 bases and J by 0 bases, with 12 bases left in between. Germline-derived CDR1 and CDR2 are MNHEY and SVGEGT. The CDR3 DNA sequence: TGTGCCAGCAGATTGGACTTAAGCTCCTACAATGAGCAGTTCTTC. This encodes CASRLDLSSYNEQFF.

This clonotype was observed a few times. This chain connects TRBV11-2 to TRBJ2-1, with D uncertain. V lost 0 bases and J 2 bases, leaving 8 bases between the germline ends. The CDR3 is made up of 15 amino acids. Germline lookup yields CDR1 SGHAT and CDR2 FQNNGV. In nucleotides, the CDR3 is TGTGCCAGCAGCTTAGATCGGGCCCCCTACAATGAGCAGTTCTTC. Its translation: CASSLDRAPYNEQFF.

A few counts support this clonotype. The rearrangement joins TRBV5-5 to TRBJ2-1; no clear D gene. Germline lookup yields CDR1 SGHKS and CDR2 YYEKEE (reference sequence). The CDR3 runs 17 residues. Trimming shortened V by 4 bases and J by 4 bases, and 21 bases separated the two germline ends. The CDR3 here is CASSPLGVLALYNEQFF. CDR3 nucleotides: TGTGCCAGCAGCCCGCTTGGGGTTTTGGCGTTATACAATGAGCAGTTCTTC.

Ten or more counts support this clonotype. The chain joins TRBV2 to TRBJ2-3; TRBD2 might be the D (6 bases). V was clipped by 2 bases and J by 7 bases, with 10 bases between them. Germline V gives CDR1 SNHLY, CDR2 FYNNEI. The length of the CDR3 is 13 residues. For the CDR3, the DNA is TGTGCCAGCAGTGAATTAGCGGAAAATACGCAGTATTTT. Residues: CASSELAENTQYF.

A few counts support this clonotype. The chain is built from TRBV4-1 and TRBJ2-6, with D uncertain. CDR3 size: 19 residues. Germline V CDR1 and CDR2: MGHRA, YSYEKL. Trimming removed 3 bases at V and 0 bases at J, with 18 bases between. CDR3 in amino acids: CASSHGVRAIVSGANVLTF. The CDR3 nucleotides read TGCGCCAGCAGCCACGGCGTGCGAGCGATAGTCTCTGGGGCCAACGTCCTGACTTTC.

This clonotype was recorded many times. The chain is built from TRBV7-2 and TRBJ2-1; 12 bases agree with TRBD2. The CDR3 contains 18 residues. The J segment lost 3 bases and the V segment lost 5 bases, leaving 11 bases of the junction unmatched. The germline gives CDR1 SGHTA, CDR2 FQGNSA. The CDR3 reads CASSPRGASGRGYNEQFF. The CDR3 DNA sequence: TGTGCCAGCAGCCCCCGCGGGGCTAGCGGGAGGGGCTACAATGAGCAGTTCTTC. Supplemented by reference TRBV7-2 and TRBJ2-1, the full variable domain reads GAGVSQSPSNKVTEKGKDVELRCDPISGHTALYWYRQSLGQGLEFLIYFQGNSAPDKSGLPSDRFSAERTGGSVSTLTIQRTQQEDSAVYLCASSPRGASGRGYNEQFFGPGTRLTVL.

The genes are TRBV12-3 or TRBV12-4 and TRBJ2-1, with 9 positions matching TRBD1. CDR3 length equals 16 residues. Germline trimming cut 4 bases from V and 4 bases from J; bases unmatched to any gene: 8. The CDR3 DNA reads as TGTGCCAGCAGTTCAAGGACAGGGGATACATACAATGAGCAGTTCTTC. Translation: CASSSRTGDTYNEQFF.